The present T cell receptor beta chain was sequenced within a study of memory CD4+ T cells and cytomegalovirus serostatus. Study outcomes and limitations: A US-trained random forest predicted CMV serostatus with median AUC around 0.91. Of 150 to 200 reported CMV TCRbeta sequences, some 67 were found in memory CD4+ repertoires.

The sort gate was single viable CD3+CD4+CD8-CD45RO+ cells for memory CD4+ T cells. Serostatus was set by detecting CMV pp150, pp28, p38, p52 IgG. After thawing, CD4+ T cells were positively selected. Germline V CDR1 and CDR2: SGHNT, YYREEE (reference sequence). The V and J ends lost 4 bases and 9 bases respectively, with 20 bases between them. The length of the CDR3 is 15 residues. Concerning this clone itself: Its matching antigen is unknown.

Assay: immunoSEQ multiplex PCR; the TCRdb copy retains only in-frame clones and omits some. The table lists over 55,000 clones, roughly four fifths of them singletons, with about 0.86% in the top ten. The sequence derives from an adult in good health and CMV-seronegative. The chain carries TRBV5-4 and TRBJ2-1; D might be TRBD1 (6 bases). Input material: memory CD4+ T cells from blood. CDR3 amino acids: CASSPDIGGRAEQFF. The CDR3 nucleotides read TGTGCCAGCAGCCCAGACATAGGGGGTCGCGCTGAGCAGTTCTTC.